This TCR beta chain was retrieved from a study of T cell responses to AZD1222 COVID-19 vaccine. Trimming pared 5 bases from V and 2 bases from J, leaving 12 bases between. The CDR3 is made up of 14 amino acids. Germline V gene lookup returns CDR1 LNHDA and CDR2 SQIVND (reference sequence). About this clone itself: Its antigen is unidentified.

TCRdb's table, derived via immunoSEQ multiplex PCR, lists solely in-frame clones and lacks some. The sample yields about 100,000 clones, around nine tenths seen once. Whole-study results and caveats: Sampling captured repertoires only after the peak T cell response.

This TCR came from an adult in good health. The source was peripheral blood, collected on day 0 of AZD1222 vaccination. The chain has TRBV19 and TRBJ1-2; tentative D call: TRBD1 (5 bases). CDR3 nucleotide sequence: TGTGCCAGTAGTGCCGGGACCGCAAACTATGGCTACACCTTC. Translation: CASSAGTANYGYTF.